The source of this T cell receptor beta chain is a study of response to subunit inactivated influenza vaccine. Regarding the study as a whole: With each seasonal influenza vaccination, the authors suggested, few new T cells are recruited.

Comment on this clonotype: What it binds is unknown.

V shed 0 bases and J shed 0 bases, with 10 bases lying between them. CDR3 length equals 17 residues. Germline V gene data show CDR1 as SGHRS and CDR2 as YFSETQ. TCRdb redid the calling of the RT-PCR reads with MiXCR, one entry per CDR3 protein. The sample contains roughly 700,000 distinct CDR3 sequences, approximately 13% of which appear only once. Material: PBMCs from blood, obtained 14 to 15 days before vaccination. The chain links TRBV5-1 to TRBJ2-6; possible D gene TRBD2, 6 bases. The TCR sequence derives from a man aged 50-60 years who received an inactivated influenza vaccine. In DNA form, the CDR3 reads TGCGCCAGCAGCTTGGCCGGAGGGATCTCTGGGGCCAACGTCCTGACTTTC. It is translated as CASSLAGGISGANVLTF. Full variable domain (outside the CDR3, taken from reference TRBV5-1 and TRBJ2-6): KAGVTQTPRYLIKTRGQQVTLSCSPISGHRSVSWYQQTPGQGLQFLFEYFSETQRNKGNFPGRFSGRQFSNSRSEMNVSTLELGDSALYLCASSLAGGISGANVLTFGAGSRLTVL.